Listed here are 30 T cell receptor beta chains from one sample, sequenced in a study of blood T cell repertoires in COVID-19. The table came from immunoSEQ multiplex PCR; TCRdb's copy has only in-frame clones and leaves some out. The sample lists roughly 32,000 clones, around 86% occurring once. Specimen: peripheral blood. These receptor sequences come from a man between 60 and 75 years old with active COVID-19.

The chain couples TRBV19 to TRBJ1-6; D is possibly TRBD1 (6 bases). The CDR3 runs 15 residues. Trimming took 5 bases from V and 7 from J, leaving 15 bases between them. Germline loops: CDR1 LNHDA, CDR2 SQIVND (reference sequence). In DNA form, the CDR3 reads TGTGCCAGTAGTTCCTCCAGGGGTTCCAATTCACCCCTCCACTTT. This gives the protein CASSSSRGSNSPLHF.

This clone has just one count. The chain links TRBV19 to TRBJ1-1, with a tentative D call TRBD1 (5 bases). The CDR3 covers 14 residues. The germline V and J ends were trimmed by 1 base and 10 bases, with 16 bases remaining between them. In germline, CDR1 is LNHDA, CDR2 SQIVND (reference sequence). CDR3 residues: CASSIGGTRPRAFF. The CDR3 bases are TGTGCCAGTAGTATAGGGGGCACCCGGCCCCGAGCTTTCTTT.

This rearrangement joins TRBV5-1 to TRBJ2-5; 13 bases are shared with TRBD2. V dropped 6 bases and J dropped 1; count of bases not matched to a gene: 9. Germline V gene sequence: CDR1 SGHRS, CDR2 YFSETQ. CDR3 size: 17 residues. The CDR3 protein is CASTRTSGGLGQETQYF. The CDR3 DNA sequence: TGCGCCAGCACCCGGACTAGCGGGGGTCTCGGCCAAGAGACCCAGTACTTC. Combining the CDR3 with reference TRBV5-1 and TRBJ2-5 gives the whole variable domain KAGVTQTPRYLIKTRGQQVTLSCSPISGHRSVSWYQQTPGQGLQFLFEYFSETQRNKGNFPGRFSGRQFSNSRSEMNVSTLELGDSALYLCASTRTSGGLGQETQYFGPGTRLLVL.

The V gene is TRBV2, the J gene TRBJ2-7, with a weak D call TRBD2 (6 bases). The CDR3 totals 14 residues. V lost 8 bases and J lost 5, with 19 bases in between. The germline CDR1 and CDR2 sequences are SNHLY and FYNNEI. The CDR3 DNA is TGTGCCAGCGGAAGACTAGGGATTGGGAACGAGCAGTACTTC. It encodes CASGRLGIGNEQYF.

The CDR3 protein is CASFPLGRPQETQYF. In DNA, the CDR3 is TGTGCCAGCTTCCCACTTGGGAGACCCCAAGAGACCCAGTACTTC. The rearrangement links TRBV6-6 to TRBJ2-5; D perhaps matches TRBD2 (5 bases). Trimming cost V 8 bases and J 1 base, with 17 bases left between them. CDR1 MNHNY and CDR2 SVGAGI come from the germline V gene (reference sequence). This CDR3 region has 15 residues.

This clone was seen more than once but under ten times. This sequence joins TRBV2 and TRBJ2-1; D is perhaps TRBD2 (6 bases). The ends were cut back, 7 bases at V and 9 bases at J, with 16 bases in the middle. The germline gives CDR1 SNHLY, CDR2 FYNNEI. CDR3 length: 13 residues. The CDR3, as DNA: TGTGCCAGCACCGAGGGGAAGGGAGGTGAGCAGTTCTTC. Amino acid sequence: CASTEGKGGEQFF.

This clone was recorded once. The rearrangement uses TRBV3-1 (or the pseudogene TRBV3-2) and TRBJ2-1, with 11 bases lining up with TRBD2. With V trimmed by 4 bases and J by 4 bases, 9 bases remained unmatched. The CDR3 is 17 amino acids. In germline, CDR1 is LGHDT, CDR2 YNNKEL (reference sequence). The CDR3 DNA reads TGTGCCAGCAGCCTCAGACTAGCGGGGAAGCAATACAATGAGCAGTTCTTC. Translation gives CASSLRLAGKQYNEQFF.

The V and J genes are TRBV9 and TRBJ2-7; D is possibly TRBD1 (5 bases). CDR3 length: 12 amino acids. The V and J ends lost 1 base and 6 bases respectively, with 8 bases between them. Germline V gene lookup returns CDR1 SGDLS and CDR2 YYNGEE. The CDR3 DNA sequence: TGTGCCAGCAGCGTACAGGGATCCGAGCAGTACTTC. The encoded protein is CASSVQGSEQYF.

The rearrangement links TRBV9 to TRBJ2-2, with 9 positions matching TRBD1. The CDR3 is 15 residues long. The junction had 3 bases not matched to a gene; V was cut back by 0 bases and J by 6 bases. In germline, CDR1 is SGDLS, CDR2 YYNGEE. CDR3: CASSVGQGVPGELFF. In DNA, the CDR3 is TGTGCCAGCAGCGTAGGACAGGGGGTACCCGGGGAGCTGTTTTTT.

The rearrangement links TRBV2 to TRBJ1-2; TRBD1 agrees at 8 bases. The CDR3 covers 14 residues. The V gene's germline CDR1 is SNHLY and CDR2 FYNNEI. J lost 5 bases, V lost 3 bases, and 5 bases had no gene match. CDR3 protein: CASSDQRTGYGYTF. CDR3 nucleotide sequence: TGTGCCAGCAGTGATCAAAGGACAGGGTATGGCTACACCTTC.

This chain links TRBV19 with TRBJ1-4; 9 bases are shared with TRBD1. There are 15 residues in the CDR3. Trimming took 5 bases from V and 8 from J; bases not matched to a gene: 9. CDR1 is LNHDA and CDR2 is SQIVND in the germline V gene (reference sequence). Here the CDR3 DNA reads TGTGCCAGTAGTGCCCTAGGGACAGGGTCCGAAAAACTGTTTTTT. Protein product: CASSALGTGSEKLFF.

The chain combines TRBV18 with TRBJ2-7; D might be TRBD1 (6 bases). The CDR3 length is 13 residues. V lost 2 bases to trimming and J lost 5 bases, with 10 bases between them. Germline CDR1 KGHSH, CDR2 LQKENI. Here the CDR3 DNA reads TGTGCCAGCTCACCAGGGGGCTTAAACGAGCAGTACTTC. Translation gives CASSPGGLNEQYF.

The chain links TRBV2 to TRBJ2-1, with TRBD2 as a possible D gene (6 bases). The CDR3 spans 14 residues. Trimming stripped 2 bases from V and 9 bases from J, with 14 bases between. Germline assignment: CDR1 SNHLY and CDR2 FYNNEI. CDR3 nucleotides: TGTGCCAGCAGTGAATTGGGGGAGGCTGGTGAGCAGTTCTTC. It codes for CASSELGEAGEQFF.

This CDR3 is CASSQGVWGKEGNEQFF. DNA for the CDR3: TGTGCCAGCAGCCAAGGGGTTTGGGGGAAGGAGGGCAATGAGCAGTTCTTC. This chain uses TRBV7-2 with TRBJ2-1; tentatively, D is TRBD2 (6 bases). Per the germline V gene, CDR1 is SGHTA and CDR2 is FQGNSA. Trimming took 5 bases from V and 6 from J, leaving 23 bases between them. The CDR3 consists of 17 residues.

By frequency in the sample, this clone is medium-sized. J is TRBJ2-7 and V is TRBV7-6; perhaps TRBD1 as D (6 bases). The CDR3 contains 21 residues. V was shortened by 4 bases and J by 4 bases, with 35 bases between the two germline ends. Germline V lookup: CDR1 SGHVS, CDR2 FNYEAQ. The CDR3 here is CASSCWTEGGRRNQGPYEQYF. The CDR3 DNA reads TGTGCCAGCAGCTGCTGGACAGAGGGTGGTAGGCGGAACCAGGGACCTTACGAGCAGTACTTC.

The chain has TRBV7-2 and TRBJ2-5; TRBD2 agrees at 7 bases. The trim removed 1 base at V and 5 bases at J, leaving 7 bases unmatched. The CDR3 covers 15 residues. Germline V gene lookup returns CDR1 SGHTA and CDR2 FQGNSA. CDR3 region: CASSLGSGGWETQYF. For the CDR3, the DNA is TGTGCCAGCAGCTTAGGTTCCGGGGGGTGGGAGACCCAGTACTTC.

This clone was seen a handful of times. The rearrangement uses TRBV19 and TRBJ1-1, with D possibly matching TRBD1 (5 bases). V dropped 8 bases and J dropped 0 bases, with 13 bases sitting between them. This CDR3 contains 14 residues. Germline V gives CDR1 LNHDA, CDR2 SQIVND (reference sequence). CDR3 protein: CASREGRMNTEAFF. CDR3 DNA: TGTGCCAGTCGGGAGGGGAGGATGAACACTGAAGCTTTCTTT.

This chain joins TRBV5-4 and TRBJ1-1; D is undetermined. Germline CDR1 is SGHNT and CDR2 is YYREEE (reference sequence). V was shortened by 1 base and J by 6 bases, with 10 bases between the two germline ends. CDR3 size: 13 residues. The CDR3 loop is CASSLFEVSEAFF. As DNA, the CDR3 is TGTGCCAGCAGCTTGTTTGAGGTTTCTGAAGCTTTCTTT.

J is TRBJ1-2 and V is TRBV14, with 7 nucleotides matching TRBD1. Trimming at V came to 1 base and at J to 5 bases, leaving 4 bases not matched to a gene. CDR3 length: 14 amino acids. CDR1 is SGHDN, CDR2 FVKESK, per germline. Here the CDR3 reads CASSQGTGEYGYTF. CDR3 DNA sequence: TGTGCCAGCAGCCAAGGAACAGGGGAGTATGGCTACACCTTC.

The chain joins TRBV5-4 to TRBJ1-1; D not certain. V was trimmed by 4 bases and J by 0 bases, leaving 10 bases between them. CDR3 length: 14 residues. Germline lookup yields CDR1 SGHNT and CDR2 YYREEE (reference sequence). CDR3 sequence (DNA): TGTGCCAGCAGCGCCGACTTAATGAACACTGAAGCTTTCTTT. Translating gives CASSADLMNTEAFF.

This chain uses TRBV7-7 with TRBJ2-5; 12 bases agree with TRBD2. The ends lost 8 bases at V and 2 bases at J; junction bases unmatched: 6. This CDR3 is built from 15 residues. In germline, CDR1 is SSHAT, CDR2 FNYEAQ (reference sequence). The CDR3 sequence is CASSRTSGVQETQYF. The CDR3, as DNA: TGTGCCAGCTCCCGGACTAGCGGGGTGCAAGAGACCCAGTACTTC.

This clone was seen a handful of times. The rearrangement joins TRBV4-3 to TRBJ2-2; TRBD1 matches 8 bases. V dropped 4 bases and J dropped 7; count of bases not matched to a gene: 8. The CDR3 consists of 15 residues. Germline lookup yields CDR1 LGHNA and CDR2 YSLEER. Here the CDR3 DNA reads TGCGCCAGCAGCCGCATACAGGGGGGAATCGGGGAGCTGTTTTTT. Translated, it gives CASSRIQGGIGELFF.

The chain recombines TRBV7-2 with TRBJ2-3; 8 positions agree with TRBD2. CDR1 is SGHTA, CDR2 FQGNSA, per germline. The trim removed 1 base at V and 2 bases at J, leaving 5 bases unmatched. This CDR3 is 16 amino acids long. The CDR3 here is CASSLVGGGSTDTQYF. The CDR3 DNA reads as TGTGCCAGCAGCTTAGTAGGCGGGGGGTCCACAGATACGCAGTATTTT.

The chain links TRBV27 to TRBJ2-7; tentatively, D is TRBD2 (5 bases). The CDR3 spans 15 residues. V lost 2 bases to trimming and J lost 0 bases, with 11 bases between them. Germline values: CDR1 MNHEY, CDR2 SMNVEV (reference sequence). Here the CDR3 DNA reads TGTGCCAGCAGTTTACATGCGGAGGACTCCTACGAGCAGTACTTC. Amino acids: CASSLHAEDSYEQYF.

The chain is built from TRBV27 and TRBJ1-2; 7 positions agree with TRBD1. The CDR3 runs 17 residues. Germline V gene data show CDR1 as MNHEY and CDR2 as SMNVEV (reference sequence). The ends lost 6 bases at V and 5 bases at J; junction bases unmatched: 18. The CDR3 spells CASSLYLLRQGVYGYTF. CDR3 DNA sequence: TGTGCCAGCAGCCTCTACCTCCTGAGACAGGGAGTTTATGGCTACACCTTC.

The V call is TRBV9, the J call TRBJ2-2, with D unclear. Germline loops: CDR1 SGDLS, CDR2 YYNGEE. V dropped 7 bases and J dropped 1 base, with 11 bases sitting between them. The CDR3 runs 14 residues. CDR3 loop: CASRLGRNTGELFF. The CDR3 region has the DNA TGTGCCAGCCGCCTGGGCCGGAACACCGGGGAGCTGTTTTTT. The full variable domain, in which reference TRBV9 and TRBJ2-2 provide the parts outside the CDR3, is DSGVTQTPKHLITATGQRVTLRCSPRSGDLSVYWYQQSLDQGLQFLIQYYNGEERAKGNILERFSAQQFPDLHSELNLSSLELGDSALYFCASRLGRNTGELFFGEGSRLTVL.

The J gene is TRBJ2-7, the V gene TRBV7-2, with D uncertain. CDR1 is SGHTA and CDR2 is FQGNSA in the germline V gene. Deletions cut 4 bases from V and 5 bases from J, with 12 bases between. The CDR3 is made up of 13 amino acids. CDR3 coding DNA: TGTGCCAGCAGCTCGAGACTGTCGGACGAGCAGTACTTC. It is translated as CASSSRLSDEQYF.

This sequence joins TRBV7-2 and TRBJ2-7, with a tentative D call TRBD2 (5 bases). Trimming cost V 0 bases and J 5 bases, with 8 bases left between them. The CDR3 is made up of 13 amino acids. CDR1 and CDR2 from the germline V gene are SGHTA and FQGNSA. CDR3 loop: CASSLAGSHEQYF. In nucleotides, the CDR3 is TGTGCCAGCAGCTTAGCGGGGAGCCACGAGCAGTACTTC.

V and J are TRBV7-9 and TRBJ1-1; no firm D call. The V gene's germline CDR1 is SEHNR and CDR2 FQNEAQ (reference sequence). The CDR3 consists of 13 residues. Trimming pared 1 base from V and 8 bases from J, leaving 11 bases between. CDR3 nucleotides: TGTGCCAGCAGCTTAGTCCAGTTGGGCGAAGCTTTCTTT. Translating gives CASSLVQLGEAFF.

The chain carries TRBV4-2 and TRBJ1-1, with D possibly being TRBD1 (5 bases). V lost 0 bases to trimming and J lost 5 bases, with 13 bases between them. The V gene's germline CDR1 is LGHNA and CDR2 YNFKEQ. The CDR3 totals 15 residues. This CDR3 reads CASSQEVFGGTEAFF. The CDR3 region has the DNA TGTGCCAGCAGCCAAGAGGTCTTTGGGGGGACTGAAGCTTTCTTT.